This TCR beta chain was obtained from a study of regulatory T cells in long-lasting Graves disease. Study observations and caveats: Persistent disease showed a preference for TRBV28, TRBJ1-2 and TRBJ2-5.

Arm-PCR with iRepertoire HTBI primers amplified the CDR3 regions for these TCR beta libraries. As handled by the study authors: The identification of 55 to 70 TRBV and approximately 15 TRBJ segments was made across samples. MiXCR, run by TCRdb on the multiplex PCR reads, gives a single entry per CDR3 protein. The V and J calls follow TCRdb's processing rather than the paper's. The table has about 660,000 distinct CDR3 sequences, approximately 29% seen once. Per the germline V gene, CDR1 is MNHNS and CDR2 is SASEGT. The CDR3 has 15 residues. Trimming cost V 3 bases and J 4 bases, with 12 bases left between them. This clonotype was detected only a few times. Its target is not known. Time point denoted: persistent/refractory GD, antithyroid drugs over 5 years with positive TRAb. Researchers made the TCR library from RNA that was extracted from PBMCs.

The V gene is TRBV6-1, the J gene TRBJ2-2; D is ambiguous. The specimen comprised peripheral blood mononuclear cells (PBMCs), sampled when the disease was refractory, from a patient treated with antithyroid drugs. This sequence was found in a female donor with Graves disease. The CDR3 DNA is TGTGCCAGCAGTGACGACTTGGGGTCCACCGGGGAGCTGTTTTTT. It specifies CASSDDLGSTGELFF.